A single sample gave rise to the 4 T cell receptor beta chains below, sequenced in a study of cytomegalovirus exposure and HLA in healthy donors. PCR employed 60 Vbeta and 13 Jbeta primers. Here immunoSEQ multiplex PCR was the method, and the copy in TCRdb shows in-frame clones only, minus some. The table lists fewer than 180,000 clones, more than 75% of them singletons. Sequenced sample: PBMCs. These receptors originate from a human donor in good health.

CDR3 residues: CASSIPVRGPGNTIYF. CDR3 DNA sequence: TGTGCCAGTAGTATTCCAGTCAGGGGTCCGGGAAACACCATATATTTT. The chain couples TRBV19 to TRBJ1-3, with D possibly being TRBD1 (6 bases). Between the trimmed V and J ends, which lost 3 bases and 4 bases, there was a span of 16 bases. This CDR3 has 16 amino acids. CDR1 is LNHDA and CDR2 is SQIVND in the germline V gene (reference sequence).

This rearrangement joins TRBV6-6 to TRBJ1-2, with D unclear. Looked up from germline, CDR1 is MNHNY and CDR2 is SVGAGI (reference sequence). The V and J ends lost 5 bases and 4 bases respectively, with 11 bases between them. The CDR3 length is 13 residues. The CDR3 sequence: CASSLIEGYGYTF. The CDR3 nucleotides are TGTGCCAGCAGTCTAATAGAGGGCTATGGCTACACCTTC.

The chain has TRBV7-2 and TRBJ2-3; maybe TRBD1 (5 bases). Germline loops: CDR1 SGHTA, CDR2 FQGNSA. The germline V and J ends were trimmed by 6 bases and 4 bases, with 11 bases remaining between them. The CDR3 extends over 13 amino acids. The CDR3 nucleotides are TGTGCCAGCAGAGCCAGGGTTCCAGATACGCAGTATTTT. This codes for CASRARVPDTQYF.

The rearrangement joins TRBV19 to TRBJ1-4, with 8 nucleotides matching TRBD1. Germline V lookup: CDR1 LNHDA, CDR2 SQIVND (reference sequence). The CDR3 covers 14 residues. After removal of 5 bases from V and 7 bases from J, the junction contained 6 bases not matched to a gene. This CDR3 reads CASSPGQGSEKLFF. The CDR3 region has the DNA TGTGCCAGTAGTCCTGGACAGGGTTCTGAAAAACTGTTTTTT.